Following are 9 T cell receptor beta chains from one sample sequenced in a study of resident and recirculating memory T cells in vitiligo. The protocol was immunoSEQ multiplex PCR, while the TCRdb copy is restricted to in-frame clones and leaves out a portion. The sample records tens of thousands of clones, about 90% being singletons. Sequences were obtained from blood. These TCRs come from a male donor with vitiligo.

The V and J genes are TRBV15 and TRBJ2-7; 7 nucleotides line up with TRBD2. CDR1 is LNHNV, CDR2 YYDKDF, per germline (reference sequence). This CDR3 spans 17 amino acids. With V trimmed by 0 bases and J by 0 bases, 8 bases remained unmatched. CDR3 region: CATSRDSRLAPSYEQYF. The CDR3 DNA follows: TGTGCCACCAGCAGAGATAGTAGACTAGCACCCTCCTACGAGCAGTACTTC.

V gene TRBV28 combines with J gene TRBJ2-3; TRBD1 aligns across 9 bases. V dropped 4 bases and J dropped 4; count of bases not matched to a gene: 9. The CDR3 is made up of 16 amino acids. Germline values: CDR1 MDHEN, CDR2 SYDVKM. The CDR3 DNA reads TGTGCCAGCAGTTCCCCGGGACAGGGAAACTCAGATACGCAGTATTTT. Encoded protein: CASSSPGQGNSDTQYF.

The V gene is TRBV30, the J gene TRBJ1-6; D call uncertain. V was trimmed by 3 bases and J by 9 bases, leaving 21 bases between them. Germline V gene data show CDR1 as GTSNPN and CDR2 as SVGIG (reference sequence). This CDR3 is built from 16 residues. The CDR3 coding sequence is TGTGCCTGGAGAGCTGTATTTCTAGAGAGGGCTTCACCCCTCCACTTT. Its translation: CAWRAVFLERASPLHF.

The genes are TRBV18 and TRBJ1-2; 7 bases fit TRBD1. Germline values: CDR1 KGHSH, CDR2 LQKENI. The CDR3 extends over 15 amino acids. J gave up 4 bases and V 0 bases, and 5 bases lay outside the gene matches. In nucleotides, the CDR3 is TGTGCCAGCTCACCACCTACTGGGACAGCCTATGGCTACACCTTC. The encoded protein is CASSPPTGTAYGYTF.

The V gene is TRBV7-9, the J gene TRBJ2-7, with 7 bases fitting TRBD2. Germline values: CDR1 SEHNR, CDR2 FQNEAQ (reference sequence). J was trimmed by 3 bases and V by 8 bases; bases with no gene match: 13. CDR3 length: 15 residues. The CDR3 region is CASGRGPYTGYEQYF. CDR3 in DNA: TGTGCCAGCGGGAGGGGCCCGTATACGGGCTACGAGCAGTACTTC.

The chain is built from TRBV30 and TRBJ2-1, with 9 bases lining up with TRBD2. The V segment lost 1 base and the J segment 0 bases; nucleotides outside the gene matches: 1. CDR3 length equals 15 residues. CDR1 and CDR2 from the germline V gene are GTSNPN and SVGIG (reference sequence). The CDR3 spells CAWSGSGSSYNEQFF. In nucleotides, the CDR3 is TGTGCCTGGAGTGGTAGCGGGAGCTCCTACAATGAGCAGTTCTTC.

J is TRBJ1-3 and V is TRBV5-1; 9 bases map to TRBD1. Germline CDR1 SGHRS, CDR2 YFSETQ. The CDR3 spans 16 residues. The V segment lost 3 bases and the J segment 2 bases; nucleotides outside the gene matches: 6. For the CDR3, the DNA is TGCGCCAGCAGCTCCGAGGGACAGGGAGCTGGAAACACCATATATTTT. Translated: CASSSEGQGAGNTIYF.

With respect to this clone: The junction differs from germline at one of its ends, possibly a read error. In nucleotides, the CDR3 is TGTGCCAGCAATTTAGGGACAGGGTATGGCTACACCTTC. Translated, it gives CASNLGTGYGYTF. The chain employs TRBV28 and TRBJ1-2; 9 bases line up with TRBD1. This CDR3 has 13 amino acids. Germline CDR1 and CDR2: MDHEN and SYDVKM.

The V and J genes are TRBV6-5 and TRBJ2-5; 7 bases are shared with TRBD2. The J call may be wrong; the DNA end is better matched by TRBJ2-7. The germline CDR1 and CDR2 sequences are MNHEY and SVGAGI. The CDR3 consists of 15 residues. The CDR3: CASRGRDYDLREQYF. The CDR3 DNA follows: TGTGCCAGCAGAGGCCGGGACTATGACCTCCGCGAGCAGTACTTC.